This T cell receptor beta chain was recovered during a study of shared clonotypes between healthy human individuals. Study summary: Every donor yielded three CD4 naive, three CD4 memory, two CD8 naive and one CD8 memory plate.

At deep level, the assay was performed. Only in-frame clones appear in the TCRdb table, and some are missing; sequencing was by immunoSEQ multiplex PCR. Altogether 660,000 or so clones are present, 95% to 96% being singletons, with the ten largest covering roughly 0.1%. The naive CD8 population came from CD45RO-negative cells selected for CCR7, without terminally differentiated effector memory CD45RA+ cells. Germline CDR1 and CDR2: MNHEY and SMNVEV (reference sequence). CDR3 size: 16 residues. J gave up 2 bases and V 0 bases, and 4 bases lay outside the gene matches. Sequencing was carried out using naive CD8+ T cells sorted from blood. This chain joins TRBV27 and TRBJ2-3; TRBD1 matches at 8 bases. The clonotype was recovered from a woman between 25 and 40 years old in good health. The CDR3 reads CASSLSRTGLTDTQYF. The CDR3 region has the DNA TGTGCCAGCAGTTTATCTAGGACAGGGCTCACAGATACGCAGTATTTT.